The 5 T cell receptor beta chains in this list originate from one sample, sequenced in a study of T cells expressing NK-cell markers. One entry per CDR3 protein, without DNA, is what TCRdb gives after re-calling the 5' RACE reads. Its table records about 150,000 distinct CDR3 sequences. Specimen: blood T cells: a sorted CD56 or NKG2C T cell subset, CD4+ or CD8+ T cells, or bulk PBMC T cells (not recorded which). These TCRs come from a man in his late teens or twenties in good health.

The genes are TRBV7-9 and TRBJ2-7. This CDR3 has 13 residues. Germline CDR1 SEHNR, CDR2 FQNEAQ (reference sequence). CDR3 in amino acids: CASSSISNNEQYF.

The V gene is TRBV18, the J gene TRBJ2-3; checking the TCRdb D call of TRBD2 is not possible without DNA. CDR1 is KGHSH and CDR2 is LQKENI in the germline V gene. The CDR3 sequence is 16 residues long. The CDR3: CASSLTSGHLTDTQYF.

The gene calls are TRBV30 and TRBJ2-3; absent DNA, TCRdb's TRBD1 call cannot be checked. This CDR3 contains 15 residues. In germline, CDR1 is GTSNPN, CDR2 SVGIG (reference sequence). The CDR3 reads CAWREGPGWTDTQYF.

The chain uses TRBV4-3 and TRBJ1-5. The length of the CDR3 is 15 residues. Germline values: CDR1 LGHNA, CDR2 YSLEER. The CDR3: CASRPDGNSNQPQHF.

The J gene is TRBJ1-2, the V gene TRBV20-1. In germline, CDR1 is DFQATT, CDR2 SNEGSKA (reference sequence). This CDR3 has 12 residues. CDR3 region: CSASAVFGGYTF.